The source of this T cell receptor beta chain is a study of T cells in Graves' hyperthyroidism and ophthalmopathy. Study conclusions and caveats: The blood repertoire included most of the expanded thyroid clonotypes above 0.001.

Over 18 months, lack of ophthalmopathy progression marked Graves' hyperthyroidism as stable. Lactation, pregnancy, other autoimmune disease or uncontrolled infection excluded patients. Amplified TCR beta CDR3 regions derived from RNA transcripts. The TCR CDR3 first-round RT-PCR relied on the HTBI primer set. TCRdb reprocessed the multiplex PCR reads via MiXCR and lists one record per CDR3 protein. The table records 340,000 or so distinct CDR3 sequences, roughly 17% of them present only once. Per the germline V gene, CDR1 is SGHTS and CDR2 is YDEGEE. The CDR3 consists of 9 residues. Comment on this clonotype: Its antigen is as yet unknown. This may arise from a read error, as a much more abundant clone is one base away.

This sequence joins TRBV5-8 and TRBJ2-7; D unclear. The clonotype comes from a man younger than 40 with Graves' hyperthyroidism. The sample comprised blood. CDR3 bases: TGTGTCAGCAGGTTCGGGCAGTACTTC. Amino acids: CVSRFGQYF.